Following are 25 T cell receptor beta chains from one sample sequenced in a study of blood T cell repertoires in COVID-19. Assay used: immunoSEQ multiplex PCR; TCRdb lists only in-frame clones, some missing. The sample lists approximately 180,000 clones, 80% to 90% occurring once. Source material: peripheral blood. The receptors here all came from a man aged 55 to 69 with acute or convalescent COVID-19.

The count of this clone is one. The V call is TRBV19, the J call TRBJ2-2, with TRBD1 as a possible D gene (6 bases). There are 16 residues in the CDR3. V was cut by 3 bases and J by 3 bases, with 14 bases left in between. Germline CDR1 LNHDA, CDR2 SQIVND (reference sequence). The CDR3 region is CASSIGQGSHTGELFF. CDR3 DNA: TGTGCCAGTAGTATCGGGCAGGGGTCACACACCGGGGAGCTGTTTTTT. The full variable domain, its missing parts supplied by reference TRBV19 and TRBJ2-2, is DGGITQSPKYLFRKEGQNVTLSCEQNLNHDAMYWYRQDPGQGLRLIYYSQIVNDFQKGDIAEGYSVSREKKESFPLTVTSAQKNPTAFYLCASSIGQGSHTGELFFGEGSRLTVL.

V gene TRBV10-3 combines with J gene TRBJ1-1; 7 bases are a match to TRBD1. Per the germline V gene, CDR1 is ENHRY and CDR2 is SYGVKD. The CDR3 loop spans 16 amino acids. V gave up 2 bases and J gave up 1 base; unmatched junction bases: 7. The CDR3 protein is CAISEQTRGPNTEAFF. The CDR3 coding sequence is TGTGCCATCAGTGAGCAAACGAGGGGGCCGAACACTGAAGCTTTCTTT.

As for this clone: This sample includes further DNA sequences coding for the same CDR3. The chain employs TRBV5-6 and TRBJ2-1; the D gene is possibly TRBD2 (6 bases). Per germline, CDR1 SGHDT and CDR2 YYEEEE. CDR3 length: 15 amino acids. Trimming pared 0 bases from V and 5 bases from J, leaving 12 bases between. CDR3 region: CASSLGVGGNNEQFF. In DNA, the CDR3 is TGTGCCAGCAGCTTGGGGGTGGGGGGTAACAATGAGCAGTTCTTC.

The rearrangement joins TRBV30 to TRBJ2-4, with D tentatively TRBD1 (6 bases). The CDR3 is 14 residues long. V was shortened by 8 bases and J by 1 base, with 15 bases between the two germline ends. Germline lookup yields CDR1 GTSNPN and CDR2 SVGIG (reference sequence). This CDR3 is CAQSRGFAKNIQYF. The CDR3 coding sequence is TGTGCCCAAAGCAGGGGTTTCGCCAAAAACATTCAGTACTTC. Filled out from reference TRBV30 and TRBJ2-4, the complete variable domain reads SQTIHQWPATLVQPVGSPLSLECTVEGTSNPNLYWYRQAAGRGLQLLFYSVGIGQISSEVPQNLSASRPQDRQFILSSKKLLLSDSGFYLCAQSRGFAKNIQYFGAGTRLSVL.

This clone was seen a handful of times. CDR3 amino acids: CASSLWGQGEKLFF. The CDR3 DNA is TGTGCCAGCAGTTTATGGGGACAGGGTGAAAAACTGTTTTTT. The gene calls are TRBV27 and TRBJ1-4; 9 nucleotides align to TRBD1. The germline V gene has CDR1 MNHEY and CDR2 SMNVEV (reference sequence). With 1 base clipped from V and 7 bases from J, the junction kept 1 base outside the gene matches. This CDR3 has 14 amino acids.

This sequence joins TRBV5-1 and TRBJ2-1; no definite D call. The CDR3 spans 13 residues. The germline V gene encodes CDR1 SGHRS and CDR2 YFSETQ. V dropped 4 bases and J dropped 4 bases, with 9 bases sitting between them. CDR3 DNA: TGCGCCAGCAGCCCCGAGGCTTACAATGAGCAGTTCTTC. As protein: CASSPEAYNEQFF.

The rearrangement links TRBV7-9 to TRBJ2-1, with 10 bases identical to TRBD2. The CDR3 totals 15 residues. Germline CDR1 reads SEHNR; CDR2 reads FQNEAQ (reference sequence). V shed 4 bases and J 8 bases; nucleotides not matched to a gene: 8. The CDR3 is CASSSYSSGSDEQFF. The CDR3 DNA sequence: TGTGCCAGCAGCTCCTACTCTAGCGGGAGCGATGAGCAGTTCTTC.

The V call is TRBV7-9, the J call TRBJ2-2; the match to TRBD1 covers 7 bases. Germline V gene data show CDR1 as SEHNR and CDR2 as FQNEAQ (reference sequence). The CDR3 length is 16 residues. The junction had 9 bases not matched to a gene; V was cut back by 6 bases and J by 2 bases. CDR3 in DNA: TGTGCCAGCAGAGACAGGGAACCCCTAAACACCGGGGAGCTGTTTTTT. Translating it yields CASRDREPLNTGELFF.

The CDR3 sequence is CASSLGGRTNNSPLHF. The CDR3 bases are TGTGCCAGCAGCCTTGGGGGCCGGACAAATAATTCACCCCTCCACTTT. The chain recombines TRBV5-4 with TRBJ1-6, with D maybe TRBD1 (6 bases). Deletions cut 4 bases from V and 5 bases from J, with 16 bases between. The germline V gene has CDR1 SGHNT and CDR2 YYREEE (reference sequence). CDR3 length: 16 residues.

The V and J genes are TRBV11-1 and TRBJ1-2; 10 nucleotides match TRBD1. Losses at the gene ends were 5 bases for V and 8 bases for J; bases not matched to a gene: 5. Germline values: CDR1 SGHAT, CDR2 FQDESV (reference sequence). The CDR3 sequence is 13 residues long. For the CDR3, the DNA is TGTGCCAGCAGCCGCGACAGGGGGCACGGCTACACCTTC. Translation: CASSRDRGHGYTF.

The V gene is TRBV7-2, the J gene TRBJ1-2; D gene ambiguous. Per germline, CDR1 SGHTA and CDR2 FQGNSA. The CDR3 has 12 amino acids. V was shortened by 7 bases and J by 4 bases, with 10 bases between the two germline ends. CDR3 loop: CASTPSGYGYTF. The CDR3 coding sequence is TGTGCCAGCACTCCGAGTGGCTATGGCTACACCTTC.

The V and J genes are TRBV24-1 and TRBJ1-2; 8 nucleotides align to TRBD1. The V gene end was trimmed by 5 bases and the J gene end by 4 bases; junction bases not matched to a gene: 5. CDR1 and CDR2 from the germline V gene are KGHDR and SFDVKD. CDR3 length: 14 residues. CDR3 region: CATSARDRTYGYTF. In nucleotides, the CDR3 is TGTGCCACCAGTGCCCGGGACAGGACCTATGGCTACACCTTC.

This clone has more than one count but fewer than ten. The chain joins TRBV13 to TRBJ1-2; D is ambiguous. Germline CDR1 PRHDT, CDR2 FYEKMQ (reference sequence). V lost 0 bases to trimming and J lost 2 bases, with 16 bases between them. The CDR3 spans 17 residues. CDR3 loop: CASSLGFLETGNYGYTF. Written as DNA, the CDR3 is TGTGCCAGCAGCTTAGGCTTTTTGGAGACCGGCAACTATGGCTACACCTTC.

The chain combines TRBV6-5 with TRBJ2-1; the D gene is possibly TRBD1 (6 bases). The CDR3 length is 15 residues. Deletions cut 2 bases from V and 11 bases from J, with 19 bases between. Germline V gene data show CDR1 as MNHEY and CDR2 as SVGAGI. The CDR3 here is CASSYGGGVSNQQFF. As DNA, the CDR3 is TGTGCCAGCAGTTACGGGGGCGGAGTCAGTAATCAGCAGTTCTTC.

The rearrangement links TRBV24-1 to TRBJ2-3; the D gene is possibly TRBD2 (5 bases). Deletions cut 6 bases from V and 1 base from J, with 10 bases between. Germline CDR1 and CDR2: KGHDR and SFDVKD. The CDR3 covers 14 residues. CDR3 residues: CATSTGMGTDTQYF. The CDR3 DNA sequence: TGTGCCACCAGTACGGGAATGGGCACAGATACGCAGTATTTT.

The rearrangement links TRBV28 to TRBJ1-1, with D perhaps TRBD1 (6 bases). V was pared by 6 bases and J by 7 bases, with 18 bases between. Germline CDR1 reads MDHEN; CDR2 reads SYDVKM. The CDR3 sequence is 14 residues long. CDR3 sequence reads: CASRIETGKYEAFF. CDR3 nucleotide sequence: TGTGCCAGCAGAATTGAAACAGGGAAATATGAAGCTTTCTTT.

CDR3 coding DNA: TGTGCCATCAGAAGGACAGCCGAGAACACTGAAGCTTTCTTT. Protein: CAIRRTAENTEAFF. The chain has TRBV10-3 and TRBJ1-1; D is possibly TRBD1 (6 bases). Trimming removed 6 bases from V and 1 base from J, with 12 bases in between. CDR1 is ENHRY and CDR2 is SYGVKD in the germline V gene. The CDR3 is made up of 14 amino acids.

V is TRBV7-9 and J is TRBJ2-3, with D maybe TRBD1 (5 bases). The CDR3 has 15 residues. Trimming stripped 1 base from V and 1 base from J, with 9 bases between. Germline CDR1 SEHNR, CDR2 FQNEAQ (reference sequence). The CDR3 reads CASSLGVRGTDTQYF. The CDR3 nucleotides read TGTGCCAGCAGCTTAGGCGTCAGGGGCACAGATACGCAGTATTTT.

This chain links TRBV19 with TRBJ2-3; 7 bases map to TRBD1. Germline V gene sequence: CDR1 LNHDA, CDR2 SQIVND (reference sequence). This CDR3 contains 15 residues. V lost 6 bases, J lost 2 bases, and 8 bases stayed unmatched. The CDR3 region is CASRSTGLLTDTQYF. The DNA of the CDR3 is TGTGCCAGTAGATCGACAGGGCTCCTCACAGATACGCAGTATTTT.

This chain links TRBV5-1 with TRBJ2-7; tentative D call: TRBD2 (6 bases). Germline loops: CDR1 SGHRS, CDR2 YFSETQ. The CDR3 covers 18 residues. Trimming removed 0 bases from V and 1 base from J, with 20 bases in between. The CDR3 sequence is CASSLGLAAGTQSYEQYF. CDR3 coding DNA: TGCGCCAGCAGCTTGGGCCTAGCTGCGGGAACCCAGTCCTACGAGCAGTACTTC.

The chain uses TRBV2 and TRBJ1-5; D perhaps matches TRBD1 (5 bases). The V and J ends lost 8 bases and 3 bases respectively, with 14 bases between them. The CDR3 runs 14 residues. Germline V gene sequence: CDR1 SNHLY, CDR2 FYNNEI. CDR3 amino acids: CASSAGQNNQPQHF. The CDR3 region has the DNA TGTGCCAGCTCCGCAGGACAAAACAATCAGCCCCAGCATTTT.

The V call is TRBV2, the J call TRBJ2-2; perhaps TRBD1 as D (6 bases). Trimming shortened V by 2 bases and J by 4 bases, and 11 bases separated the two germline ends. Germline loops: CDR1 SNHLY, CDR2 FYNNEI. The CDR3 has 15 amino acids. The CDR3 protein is CASSETGRGTGELFF. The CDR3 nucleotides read TGTGCCAGCAGTGAAACAGGGCGTGGCACCGGGGAGCTGTTTTTT. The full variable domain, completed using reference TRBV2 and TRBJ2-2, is EPEVTQTPSHQVTQMGQEVILRCVPISNHLYFYWYRQILGQKVEFLVSFYNNEISEKSEIFDDQFSVERPDGSNFTLKIRSTKLEDSAMYFCASSETGRGTGELFFGEGSRLTVL.

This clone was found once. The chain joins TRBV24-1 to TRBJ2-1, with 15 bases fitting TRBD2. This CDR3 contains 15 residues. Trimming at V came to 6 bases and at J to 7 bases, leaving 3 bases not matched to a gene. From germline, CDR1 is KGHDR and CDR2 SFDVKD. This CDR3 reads CATSPGTSGRNEQFF. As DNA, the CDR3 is TGTGCCACCAGTCCCGGGACTAGCGGGAGGAATGAGCAGTTCTTC.

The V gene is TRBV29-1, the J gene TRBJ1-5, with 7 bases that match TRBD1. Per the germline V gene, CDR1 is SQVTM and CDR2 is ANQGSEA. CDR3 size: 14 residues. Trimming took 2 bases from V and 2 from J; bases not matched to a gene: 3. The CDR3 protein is CSVELGGGNQPQHF. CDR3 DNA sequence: TGCAGCGTTGAATTAGGGGGCGGCAATCAGCCCCAGCATTTT.

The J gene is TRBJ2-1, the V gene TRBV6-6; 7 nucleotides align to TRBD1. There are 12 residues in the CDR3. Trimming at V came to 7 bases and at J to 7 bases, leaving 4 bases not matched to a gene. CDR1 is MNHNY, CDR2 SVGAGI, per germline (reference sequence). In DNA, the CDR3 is TGTGCCAGCACACAGGGGAGAAATGAGCAGTTCTTC. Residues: CASTQGRNEQFF.